This TCR beta chain was identified during a study of shared clonotypes between healthy human individuals. Using immunoSEQ multiplex PCR, the repertoire was profiled, and TCRdb retains in-frame clones only, with some absent. The sample records millions of clones, just over 90% being singletons. Trimming removed 0 bases at V and 5 bases at J, with 5 bases between. The CDR3 extends over 13 amino acids. The germline gives CDR1 SGDLS, CDR2 YYNGEE. Details on this clone: Other DNA sequences in this sample translate to the same CDR3.

The source is a man aged 18 to 30 in good health. Some clones in this sample may be carry-over from other donors' samples. The chain links TRBV9 to TRBJ2-2; D is unresolved. Sequencing was performed on naive CD4+ T cells from PBMCs. Sample subset: CD45RA+ positively selected. The CDR3 DNA reads TGTGCCAGCAGCGTAGGAGGTACCGGGGAGCTGTTTTTT. Its translation is CASSVGGTGELFF.